This T cell receptor (beta chain) derives from a study of cytomegalovirus exposure and HLA in healthy donors. Germline loops: CDR1 LNHDA, CDR2 SQIVND (reference sequence). V lost 6 bases, J lost 6 bases, and 15 bases lay in between. The CDR3 has 13 amino acids. PCR used 60 Vbeta primers and 13 Jbeta primers. Method: immunoSEQ multiplex PCR; TCRdb's copy keeps in-frame clones and lacks some. The sample table sets out about 130,000 clones. The TCR comes from a man aged 18 to 35 in good health and CMV-seronegative. The J gene is TRBJ2-7, the V gene TRBV19; D gene unclear. The sample comprised PBMCs. The CDR3 loop is CASSVMYFGEQYF. The DNA for the CDR3 is TGTGCCAGTAGCGTAATGTATTTCGGCGAGCAGTACTTC.